This record looks at one T cell receptor (beta chain) sequence and its context. Its antigen is unknown. Different DNA sequences within this sample yield the same CDR3. The record originates from a study of shared clonotypes between healthy human individuals. On the study more broadly: Plates per donor: three CD4 naive, three CD4 memory, two CD8 naive, one CD8 memory.

Naive-designated CD8 cells lacked CD45RO, were positively enriched for CCR7, and omitted terminally differentiated effector memory CD45RA+ cells. The study enrolled healthy HIV-negative adults without recent acute infections or vaccinations as donors. Looked up from germline, CDR1 is LNHNV and CDR2 is YYDKDF (reference sequence). There are 14 residues in the CDR3. V shed 5 bases and J 4 bases; nucleotides not matched to a gene: 6. Study-level results: Enrolling few donors narrowed the genetic and exposure-history diversity that was represented. How much donors shared clonotypes was expected to be affected by sequencing depth.

Sequenced by immunoSEQ multiplex PCR; TCRdb stores in-frame clones only, minus some. Of around 1.9 million clones listed, just over 90% are singletons. This TCR was recovered from a man aged 18 to 35 in good health. Some clones in this sample may be carry-over from other donors' samples. The chain joins TRBV15 to TRBJ2-7, with 9 bases identical to TRBD1. Source material: naive CD8+ T cells from PBMCs. The CDR3 sequence: CATSGGTGSYEQYF. The CDR3 DNA is TGTGCCACCAGCGGGGGGACAGGGTCATACGAGCAGTACTTC.